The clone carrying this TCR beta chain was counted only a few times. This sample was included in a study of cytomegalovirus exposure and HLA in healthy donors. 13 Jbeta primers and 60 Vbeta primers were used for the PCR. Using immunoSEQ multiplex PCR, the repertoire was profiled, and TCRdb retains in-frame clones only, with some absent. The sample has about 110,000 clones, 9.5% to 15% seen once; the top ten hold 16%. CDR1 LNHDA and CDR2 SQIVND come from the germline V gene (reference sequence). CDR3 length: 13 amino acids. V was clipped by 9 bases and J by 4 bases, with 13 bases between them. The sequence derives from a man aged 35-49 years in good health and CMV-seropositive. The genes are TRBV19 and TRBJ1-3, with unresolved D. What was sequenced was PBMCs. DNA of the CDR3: TGTGCCAGCCTCAGGCGATCCGGAAACACCATATATTTT. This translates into CASLRRSGNTIYF.